Below, one T cell receptor beta chain is given with its context. Methods used by the authors: It was from reference gene primer amplification that nucleated cell counts were estimated. Data came from immunoSEQ multiplex PCR; TCRdb stores just in-frame clones and leaves some out. V and J calls plus clone size are reproduced from that table; the DNA served to infer D and trimming. The profile shows about 15,000 clones, roughly 80% of them singletons. CDR1 is SNHLY, CDR2 FYNNEI, per germline. The CDR3 consists of 16 residues. Trimming took 6 bases from V and 5 from J; bases not matched to a gene: 13. This record comes from a study of blood T cell repertoires in COVID-19. Looking at the study overall: The origin of the acute and convalescent COVID-19 samples was the United States, Italy and Spain. The cDNA or gDNA used as material had been derived from T cells, B-cell-depleted T cells, or PBMCs.

The TCR sequence derives from a man between 65 and 85 years old with active or convalescent COVID-19. This rearrangement joins TRBV2 to TRBJ2-1; 7 positions agree with TRBD2. Sequencing was carried out using peripheral blood. CDR3 in amino acids: CASSSVGGSWDNEQFF. In DNA form, the CDR3 reads TGTGCCAGCAGCTCGGTGGGGGGGTCATGGGACAATGAGCAGTTCTTC.